This T cell receptor (beta chain) was obtained from a study of glioma-infiltrating T cells after dendritic cell vaccination. Study background: Dendritic cell vaccination trial patients had either newly diagnosed or recurrent glioblastoma. The vaccine used monocyte-derived dendritic cells pulsed overnight with autologous tumor lysate. Patients received autologous tumor lysate-pulsed dendritic cell vaccination between about 2003 and 2012.

The V segment lost 4 bases and the J segment 6 bases; nucleotides outside the gene matches: 8. The CDR3 extends over 15 amino acids. Germline CDR1 is LGHNA and CDR2 is YNFKEQ. Clones were sequenced by immunoSEQ multiplex PCR, and TCRdb holds only the in-frame ones, with some missing. The data show about 49,000 clones, 65% to 90% seen once. The V and J genes are TRBV4-2 and TRBJ1-2; TRBD1 aligns across 10 bases. This clonotype was sampled from a human donor with glioblastoma. The source was blood, collected before dendritic cell vaccination. The CDR3 region is CASSLGTGEFDGYTF. The CDR3, as DNA: TGTGCCAGCAGCCTGGGGACAGGGGAATTCGATGGCTACACCTTC.